The clone carrying this TCR beta chain turned up a few times. As yet, its antigen is unknown. Next came a second PCR, run for about 7 to 12 cycles, which used a sample-barcoded 5' primer along with a J-beta primer mix. A template-switch adaptor that had 12 random nucleotides put a tag on each cDNA molecule. TCRdb called the 5' RACE reads again in MiXCR, with one record for every CDR3 protein. This sample yields 580,000 or so distinct CDR3 sequences, of which more than 45% are seen a single time; around 23% belongs to the top ten. V lost 6 bases and J 2 bases, leaving 20 bases between the germline ends. Germline CDR1 and CDR2: DFQATT and SNEGSKA (reference sequence). This CDR3 is built from 15 residues. This sample was taken from a study of blood T cells in healthy people across ages. Study-wide findings and caveats: Per million T cells, TCR beta diversity dropped roughly linearly as age increased. A greater number of naive CD4+ cells and higher diversity distinguished long-lived donors from aged donors.

Samples each had at least 5.5 micrograms of total RNA extracted. This chain connects TRBV20-1 to TRBJ2-7; D is undetermined. This TCR derives from an older man in good health. The sample comprised blood. The DNA of the CDR3 is TGCAGTGCCCCTCAACCGGGCCGACCCACCTACGAGCAGTACTTC. Amino acids: CSAPQPGRPTYEQYF.